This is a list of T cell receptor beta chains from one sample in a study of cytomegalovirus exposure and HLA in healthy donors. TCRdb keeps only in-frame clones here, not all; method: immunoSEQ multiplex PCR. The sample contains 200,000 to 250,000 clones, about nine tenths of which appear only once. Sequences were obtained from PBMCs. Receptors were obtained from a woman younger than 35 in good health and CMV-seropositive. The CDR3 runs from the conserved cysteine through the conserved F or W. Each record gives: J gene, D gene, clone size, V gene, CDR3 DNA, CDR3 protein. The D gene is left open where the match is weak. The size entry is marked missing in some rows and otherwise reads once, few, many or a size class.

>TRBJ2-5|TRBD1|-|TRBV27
TGTGCCAGCAGTCTCGGACAGGGCGAAAGAGAGACCCAGTACTTC
CASSLGQGERETQYF
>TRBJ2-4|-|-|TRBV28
TGTGCCAGCCAGACCCTCCAGGGGCTAGCCAAAAACATTCAGTACTTC
CASQTLQGLAKNIQYF
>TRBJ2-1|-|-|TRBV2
TGTGCCACCCTGGACTACAACAATGAGCAGTTCTTC
CATLDYNNEQFF
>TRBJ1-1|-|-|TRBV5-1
TGCGCCAGCAGCGCGGCCAGGGTTGGCACTGAAGCTTTCTTT
CASSAARVGTEAFF
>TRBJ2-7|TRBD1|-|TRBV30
TGTGCCTGGAGCGTTGACAGGGTTGAGCAGTACTTC
CAWSVDRVEQYF
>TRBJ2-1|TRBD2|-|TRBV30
TGTGCCTGGAGCGGCGGACTAGCGGGCAAGATATACAATGAGCAGTTCTTC
CAWSGGLAGKIYNEQFF
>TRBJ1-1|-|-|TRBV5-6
TGTGCCAGCAGCTCAGGACTCCGTTGGACTGAAGCTTTCTTT
CASSSGLRWTEAFF
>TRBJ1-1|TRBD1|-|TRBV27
TGTGCCAGCAGTTTACAGGGGGCAAGAACTGAAGCTTTCTTT
CASSLQGARTEAFF
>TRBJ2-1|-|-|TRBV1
TGCACCAGCAGCTTCCAGCGGGCGGACCCCCTATCCTACAATGAGCAGTTCTTC
CTSSFQRADPLSYNEQFF
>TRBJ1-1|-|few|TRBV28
TGTGCCAGCAGTGAGGGCAGATCGAACACTGAAGCTTTCTTT
CASSEGRSNTEAFF
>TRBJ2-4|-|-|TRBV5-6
TGTGCCAGCAGTCCCTCAACGGGTCCCAAAAACATTCAGTACTTC
CASSPSTGPKNIQYF
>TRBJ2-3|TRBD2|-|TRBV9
TGTGCCAGCAGCGCAACTAGCGGGAGGGAATGGGGCACAGATACGCAGTATTTT
CASSATSGREWGTDTQYF
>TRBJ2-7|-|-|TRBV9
TGTGCCAGCAGCGTAGCAGCGGAGTTCTACGAGCAGTACTTC
CASSVAAEFYEQYF
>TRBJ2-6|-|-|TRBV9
TGTGCCAGCAGCGGATCCTCGACTGCCGCTGGGGCCAACGTCCTGACTTTC
CASSGSSTAAGANVLTF
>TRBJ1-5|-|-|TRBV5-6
TGTGCCAGCAGCTTGGGTCCGACAGGAAGCAATCAGCCCCAGCATTTT
CASSLGPTGSNQPQHF
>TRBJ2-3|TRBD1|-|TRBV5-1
TGCGCCAGCAGGCCTTCGGGACAGGGGGCGACAGATACGCAGTATTTT
CASRPSGQGATDTQYF
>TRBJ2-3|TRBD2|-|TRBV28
TGTGCCAGCAGCCCAACTAGCGGGACGGGCACAGATACGCAGTATTTT
CASSPTSGTGTDTQYF
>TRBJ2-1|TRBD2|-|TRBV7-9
TGTGCCAGCAGCTTGGCGCGGGAGGTCTACAATGAGCAGTTCTTC
CASSLAREVYNEQFF
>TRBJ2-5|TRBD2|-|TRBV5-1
TGCGCCAGCAGACCACTAGCGGGAGGAGAGACCCAGTACTTC
CASRPLAGGETQYF
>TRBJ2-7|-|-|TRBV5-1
TGCGCCAGCAGCCCCTCTCCTAGCGCGTTGACCTACGAGCAGTACTTC
CASSPSPSALTYEQYF
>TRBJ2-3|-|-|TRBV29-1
TGCAGCGCGGCAGATACGCAGTATTTT
CSAADTQYF
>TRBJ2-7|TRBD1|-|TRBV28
TGTGCCAGCAGTTTAGGCCGGACAGGAAGAGGGGAGCAGTACTTC
CASSLGRTGRGEQYF
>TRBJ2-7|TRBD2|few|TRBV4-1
TGCGCCAGCAGCCAAGCACAATCTAGCGGGAGGGCCGAGTACTTC
CASSQAQSSGRAEYF
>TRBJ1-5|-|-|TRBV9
TGTGCCAGCAGCCACTCCGGGGAGAATCAGCCCCAGCATTTT
CASSHSGENQPQHF
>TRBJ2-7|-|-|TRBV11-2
TGTGCCAGCAGCTTACGAGGCGGATCCTACGAGCAGTACTTC
CASSLRGGSYEQYF
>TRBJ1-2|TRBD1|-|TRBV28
TGTGCCAGCAGACGAGGACAGGGGGCGTTCGATGGCTACACCTTC
CASRRGQGAFDGYTF
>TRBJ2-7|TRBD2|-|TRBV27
TGTGCCAGCAGACTAGGACTAGCGGGCTCCTACGAGCAGTACTTC
CASRLGLAGSYEQYF
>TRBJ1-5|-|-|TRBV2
TGTGCCAGCAGTGGACTGGATCGACCGCCTGATCAGCCCCAGCATTTT
CASSGLDRPPDQPQHF
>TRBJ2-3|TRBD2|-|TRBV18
TGTGCCAGCTCACCCTTAGCGGGAGGATCCCTGACACGAGATACGCAGTATTTT
CASSPLAGGSLTRDTQYF
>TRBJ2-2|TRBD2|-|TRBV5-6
TGTGCCAGCAGCTTTTTTCTAGCGGCTTACACCGGGGAGCTGTTTTTT
CASSFFLAAYTGELFF
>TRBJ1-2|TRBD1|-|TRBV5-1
TGCGCCAGCAGCACCGGACAGGGGGCAGGCTATGGCTACACCTTC
CASSTGQGAGYGYTF
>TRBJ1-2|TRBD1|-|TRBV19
TGTGCCAGTAGTCCCCGCACCCTCTACAGGGGGCCGGACTATGGCTACACCTTC
CASSPRTLYRGPDYGYTF
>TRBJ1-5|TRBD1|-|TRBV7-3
TGTGCCAGCAGCTTAAATGGACAGGGGAATCAGCCCCAGCATTTT
CASSLNGQGNQPQHF
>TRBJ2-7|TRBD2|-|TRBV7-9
TGTGCCAGCAGCTTAGCGCAGGGACTAGCGGGAGCCGACGAGCAGTACTTC
CASSLAQGLAGADEQYF
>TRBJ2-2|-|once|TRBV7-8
TGTGCCAGCAGCTTATCCCGCGGACAGTTTTCTGGGGAGCTGTTTTTT
CASSLSRGQFSGELFF
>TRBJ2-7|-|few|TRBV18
TGTGCCAGCTCACCGGGACACCTTTACGAGCAGTACTTC
CASSPGHLYEQYF
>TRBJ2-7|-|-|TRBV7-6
TGTGCCAGTATCCTAATTGTCCTTCCACAGGACGAGCAGTACTTC
CASILIVLPQDEQYF
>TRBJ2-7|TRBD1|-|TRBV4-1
TGCGCCAGCAGCCGGGTGAGGACAGGGGTCGGGGAGCAGTACTTC
CASSRVRTGVGEQYF
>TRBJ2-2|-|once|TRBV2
TGTGCCAGCAGGGAGGCAAGGGACGGGGAGCTGTTTTTT
CASREARDGELFF
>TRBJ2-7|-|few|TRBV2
TGTGCCAGCAGTCTAGGACAGAGCGAGCAGTACTTC
CASSLGQSEQYF
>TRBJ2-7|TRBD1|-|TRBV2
TGTGCCAGCAGTGATACCGGGACAGCCTTCTACAGCTACGAGCAGTACTTC
CASSDTGTAFYSYEQYF
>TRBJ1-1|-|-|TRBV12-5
TGTGCTAGTGGTTTGGCAGTCGAGGCAGGGCTCGCTTTCTTT
CASGLAVEAGLAFF
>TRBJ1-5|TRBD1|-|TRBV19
TGTGCCAGTAGTTGGGACAGGCGAGGAAGCCAGCCCCAGCATTTT
CASSWDRRGSQPQHF
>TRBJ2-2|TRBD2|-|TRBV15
TGTGCCATCGGACTAGCGGGAGACCCGAACACCGGGGAGCTGTTTTTT
CAIGLAGDPNTGELFF
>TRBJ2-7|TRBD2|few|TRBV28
TGTGCCAGCAGCTCCGAGACTAGCGGGGGATACGAGCAGTACTTC
CASSSETSGGYEQYF
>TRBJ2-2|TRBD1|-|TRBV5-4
TGTGCCACCCCAAGACAGGGGAACACCGGGGAGCTGTTTTTT
CATPRQGNTGELFF
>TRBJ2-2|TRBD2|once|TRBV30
TGTGCCTGGAGGGAAGGACTAGCTTTGATCGCCGGGGAGCTGTTTTTT
CAWREGLALIAGELFF
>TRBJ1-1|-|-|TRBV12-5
TGTGCTAGCACAGGGCCCTCTGGTAGAACAATGAACACTGAAGCTTTCTTT
CASTGPSGRTMNTEAFF
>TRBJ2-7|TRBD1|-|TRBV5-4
TGTGCCAGCAGGAAGGACAGGGAGAAGGGTTACGAGCAGTACTTC
CASRKDREKGYEQYF
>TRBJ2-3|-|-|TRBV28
TGTGCCAGCAGACCAACCATCCCCTTAGCGGGCACAGATACGCAGTATTTT
CASRPTIPLAGTDTQYF
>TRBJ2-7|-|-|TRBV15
TGTGCCACCAGCGGAGGAAGAGGAACCTACGAGCAGTACTTC
CATSGGRGTYEQYF
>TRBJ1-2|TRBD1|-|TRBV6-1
TGTGCCAGCAGTGTAGCTATTCCGGGACAGGCTAACTATGGCTACACCTTC
CASSVAIPGQANYGYTF
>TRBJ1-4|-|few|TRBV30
TGTGCCTGGAGTTCCGCTAATGAAAAACTGTTTTTT
CAWSSANEKLFF
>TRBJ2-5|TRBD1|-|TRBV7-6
TGTGCCAGCAGCTCCTGGACAGGGGAACAAGAGACCCAGTACTTC
CASSSWTGEQETQYF
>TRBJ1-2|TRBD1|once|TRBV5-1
TGCGCCAGCAGCACCGACAGGGCTAACTATGGCTACACCTTC
CASSTDRANYGYTF